These 31 T cell receptor beta chains were sequenced from one sample in a study of T-cell memory formation after mild COVID-19. TCRdb re-called the 5' RACE reads through MiXCR, storing one row per CDR3 protein. This sample carries 100,000 to 130,000 distinct CDR3 sequences, about an eighth of them seen once, and the ten largest clones take 30% to 45%. Sequencing was done on a sample of PBMCs or a T cell subset sorted from them (not recorded which). Every receptor here comes from a man aged 18 to 30 who had mild COVID-19 (a few samples of this study predate the infection). Cell type and time point are not known.

This clonotype was seen a handful of times. The V and J genes are TRBV9 and TRBJ2-5; TRBD2 matches at 7 bases. V trimming: 1 base; J trimming: 2 bases; junction bases outside the gene matches: 5. The CDR3 is 15 amino acids. Germline CDR1 reads SGDLS; CDR2 reads YYNGEE. The chain's CDR3 is CASSVYGGVQETQYF. Here the CDR3 DNA reads TGTGCCAGCAGCGTATATGGGGGGGTACAAGAGACCCAGTACTTC.

This chain links TRBV7-6 with TRBJ2-5, with D perhaps TRBD2 (5 bases). Looked up from germline, CDR1 is SGHVS and CDR2 is FNYEAQ. This CDR3 has 16 residues. Trimming removed 0 bases at V and 2 bases at J, with 13 bases between. CDR3 nucleotides: TGTGCCAGCAGCTTAGCGCACATGGGAGATCAAGAGACCCAGTACTTC. As protein: CASSLAHMGDQETQYF.

The rearrangement uses TRBV30 and TRBJ2-3, with a tentative D call TRBD2 (6 bases). Germline CDR1 GTSNPN, CDR2 SVGIG (reference sequence). Trimming left V 0 bases short and J 1 base short, with 14 bases between. The CDR3 has 16 amino acids. In nucleotides, the CDR3 is TGTGCCTGGAGTGTACTAGCACGTCGTCGCACAGATACGCAGTATTTT. Its translation is CAWSVLARRRTDTQYF. Using reference TRBV30 and TRBJ2-3 for the parts outside the CDR3, the full variable domain is SQTIHQWPATLVQPVGSPLSLECTVEGTSNPNLYWYRQAAGRGLQLLFYSVGIGQISSEVPQNLSASRPQDRQFILSSKKLLLSDSGFYLCAWSVLARRRTDTQYFGPGTRLTVL.

The CDR3 region is CASSLSGPRYNEQFF. CDR3 nucleotides: TGTGCCAGCAGCTTGTCCGGGCCGAGGTACAATGAGCAGTTCTTC. The chain couples TRBV7-6 to TRBJ2-1, with unresolved D. The CDR3 extends over 15 amino acids. The V end lost 3 bases, the J end lost 4 bases, and 13 bases lay between the germline ends. Germline V gives CDR1 SGHVS, CDR2 FNYEAQ.

The V gene is TRBV12-3 or TRBV12-4, the J gene TRBJ2-7; D gene uncertain. V was pared by 3 bases and J by 2 bases, with 8 bases between. There are 13 residues in the CDR3. Written as DNA, the CDR3 is TGTGCCAGCAGTTTTTCTGGGCCCTACGAGCAGTACTTC. Encoded protein: CASSFSGPYEQYF.

The sample holds many counts of this clonotype. The chain joins TRBV7-9 to TRBJ1-2, with a tentative D call TRBD1 (5 bases). CDR1 and CDR2 (germline): SEHNR, FQNEAQ (reference sequence). The CDR3 consists of 13 residues. Between the trimmed V and J ends, which lost 4 bases and 8 bases, there was a span of 14 bases. In DNA, the CDR3 is TGTGCCAGCAGCTCCTCAGGGACGGACGGCTACACCTTC. Translation gives CASSSSGTDGYTF.

The table lists this clonotype with a few counts. V and J are TRBV13 and TRBJ1-3; D gene ambiguous. V was clipped by 0 bases and J by 0 bases, with 12 bases between them. There are 17 residues in the CDR3. CDR1 is PRHDT and CDR2 is FYEKMQ in the germline V gene (reference sequence). CDR3 sequence: CASSLGSTGPSGNTIYF. Here the CDR3 DNA reads TGTGCCAGCAGCTTAGGGAGCACCGGCCCCTCTGGAAACACCATATATTTT.

The chain couples TRBV20-1 to TRBJ1-2; 9 positions match TRBD1. The CDR3 consists of 12 residues. CDR1 and CDR2 (germline): DFQATT, SNEGSKA (reference sequence). Trimming removed 6 bases from V and 8 bases from J; junction bases left unmatched: 7. The DNA of the CDR3 is TGCAGTGCCACCGGGACAGGGCGCGGCTACACCTTC. Translating it yields CSATGTGRGYTF.

J is TRBJ1-5 and V is TRBV3-1, with a possible D match to TRBD1 (5 bases). The CDR3 loop spans 15 amino acids. The V and J ends lost 0 bases and 4 bases respectively, with 10 bases between them. Germline V gene data show CDR1 as LGHDT and CDR2 as YNNKEL (reference sequence). The CDR3 bases are TGTGCCAGCAGCCAAGACGGGACGGCAAATCAGCCCCAGCATTTT. Translation gives CASSQDGTANQPQHF.

This chain joins TRBV2 and TRBJ1-4; perhaps TRBD1 as D (5 bases). V was clipped by 9 bases and J by 6 bases, with 14 bases between them. CDR1 SNHLY and CDR2 FYNNEI come from the germline V gene. CDR3 size: 13 residues. The CDR3 DNA follows: TGTGCCAGGTCAGGGCCGGGGGATGAAAAACTGTTTTTT. This translates into CARSGPGDEKLFF.

This clonotype has ten or more counts. The rearrangement links TRBV29-1 to TRBJ1-1; D unresolved. CDR1 and CDR2 (germline): SQVTM, ANQGSEA. Trimming pared 6 bases from V and 3 bases from J, leaving 17 bases between. The CDR3 consists of 14 residues. CDR3 nucleotide sequence: TGCAGCGTAAGGCAAGGGATTTTGGACACTGAAGCTTTCTTT. Encoded protein: CSVRQGILDTEAFF.

This clonotype came up many times. This chain uses TRBV4-2 with TRBJ1-6, with a tentative D call TRBD1 (5 bases). Trimming removed 0 bases at V and 1 base at J, with 7 bases between. The germline V gene encodes CDR1 LGHNA and CDR2 YNFKEQ. CDR3 length equals 16 residues. The CDR3 here is CASSQEEGSYNSPLHF. In DNA form, the CDR3 reads TGTGCCAGCAGCCAAGAGGAGGGGTCCTATAATTCACCCCTCCACTTT.

J is TRBJ1-1 and V is TRBV4-1; the match to TRBD1 covers 7 bases. V dropped 4 bases and J dropped 5; count of bases not matched to a gene: 10. The CDR3 extends over 15 amino acids. CDR1 is MGHRA and CDR2 is YSYEKL in the germline V gene. The CDR3 region has the DNA TGCGCCAGCAGCCCCGCAGGGGGGTCGGGAACTGAAGCTTTCTTT. As protein: CASSPAGGSGTEAFF.

CDR3 in amino acids: CASSYQGTSYEQYV. The CDR3 DNA sequence: TGTGCCAGCAGTTACCAGGGCACCTCCTACGAGCAGTACGTC. The V and J genes are TRBV6-2 or TRBV6-3 and TRBJ2-7; perhaps TRBD1 as D (5 bases). Trimming pared 2 bases from V and 0 bases from J, leaving 8 bases between. The length of the CDR3 is 14 residues. Germline V gene lookup returns CDR1 MNHEY and CDR2 SVGEGT.

This clonotype was seen a handful of times. The gene calls are TRBV4-3 and TRBJ1-3; 9 bases align to TRBD1. In germline, CDR1 is LGHNA, CDR2 YSLEER. V lost 0 bases to trimming and J lost 6 bases; unmatched junction nucleotides: 9. The CDR3 is 17 amino acids. The CDR3 spells CASSQEDRGSSENTIYF. The CDR3 coding sequence is TGCGCCAGCAGCCAAGAAGACAGGGGGTCTTCAGAAAACACCATATATTTT.

In this sample, this clonotype turned up a few times. V usage is TRBV4-2 and J usage is TRBJ1-5; D might be TRBD1 (5 bases). Trimming removed 0 bases at V and 7 bases at J, with 13 bases between. Looked up from germline, CDR1 is LGHNA and CDR2 is YNFKEQ. This CDR3 is 15 amino acids long. The CDR3 reads CASSQEAGFGQPQHF. The CDR3 region has the DNA TGTGCCAGCAGCCAAGAGGCAGGGTTCGGGCAGCCCCAGCATTTT.

This clonotype was found a few times. V gene TRBV6-5 combines with J gene TRBJ1-1; D remains ambiguous. Germline V lookup: CDR1 MNHEY, CDR2 SVGAGI. The CDR3 has 13 residues. V dropped 2 bases and J dropped 5 bases, with 9 bases sitting between them. Written as DNA, the CDR3 is TGTGCCAGCAGTTACCCCTCGGGGACTGAAGCTTTCTTT. Protein sequence: CASSYPSGTEAFF.

This clonotype was picked up a small number of times. The V call is TRBV5-6, the J call TRBJ2-7; 9 nucleotides align to TRBD1. CDR1 and CDR2 from the germline V gene are SGHDT and YYEEEE. CDR3 length: 13 residues. Unmatched junction bases numbered 4, after V lost 6 bases and J lost 3 bases. Here the CDR3 reads CASTRDRVYEQYF. CDR3 coding DNA: TGTGCCAGCACCCGGGACAGGGTCTACGAGCAGTACTTC.

This clonotype was seen more than once but under ten times. The gene calls are TRBV20-1 and TRBJ1-2; D possibly corresponds to TRBD1 (5 bases). Germline CDR1 and CDR2: DFQATT and SNEGSKA (reference sequence). Trimming shortened V by 2 bases and J by 2 bases, and 18 bases separated the two germline ends. There are 16 residues in the CDR3. The CDR3 loop is CSARSPGPLLNYGYTF. CDR3 nucleotide sequence: TGCAGTGCTAGATCCCCGGGACCCCTACTCAACTATGGCTACACCTTC.

The V gene is TRBV12-3 or TRBV12-4, the J gene TRBJ1-5, with 10 bases fitting TRBD1. The CDR3 runs to 15 residues. V dropped 3 bases and J dropped 5; count of bases not matched to a gene: 4. The CDR3: CASSFGTGADQPQHF. DNA of the CDR3: TGTGCCAGCAGTTTTGGGACAGGGGCGGATCAGCCCCAGCATTTT.

About this clonotype itself: An end of the junction differs from the germline gene, which may be a read error. The chain recombines TRBV3-1 with TRBJ1-1, with D maybe TRBD1 (5 bases). From germline, CDR1 is LGHDT and CDR2 YNNKEL (reference sequence). The CDR3 totals 14 residues. The CDR3 coding sequence is TGTGCCAGCAGTCAAGCGGGGGGTCTCACTGAAGCTTTCTTT. As protein: CASSQAGGLTEAFF.

The gene calls are TRBV4-1 and TRBJ2-7; 8 nucleotides match TRBD1. In germline, CDR1 is MGHRA, CDR2 YSYEKL. CDR3 length: 18 residues. V gave up 2 bases and J gave up 3 bases; unmatched junction bases: 15. The CDR3 DNA follows: TGCGCCAGCAGCCAACCCGGTCTATTGGCAGGGGGCTTCTACGAGCAGTACTTC. Translating gives CASSQPGLLAGGFYEQYF.

This clonotype turned up a few times. The chain employs TRBV4-1 and TRBJ2-3; 7 nucleotides match TRBD1. V shed 0 bases and J 4 bases; nucleotides not matched to a gene: 7. Germline CDR1 MGHRA, CDR2 YSYEKL. This CDR3 region has 16 residues. The DNA of the CDR3 is TGCGCCAGCAGCCAAGAAGACAGGGTAGGGGCAGATACGCAGTATTTT. Translating it yields CASSQEDRVGADTQYF.

The chain links TRBV7-2 to TRBJ2-5; possible D gene TRBD2, 6 bases. The V end was cut by 1 base, the J end by 2 bases, with 8 bases between. Germline V CDR1 and CDR2: SGHTA, FQGNSA. The CDR3 has 14 amino acids. The CDR3 DNA reads TGTGCCAGCAGCTTAGGGGGACTTCAAGAGACCCAGTACTTC. Its translation is CASSLGGLQETQYF.

This clonotype came up a few times. This rearrangement joins TRBV5-4 to TRBJ2-1; TRBD1 matches 7 bases. The CDR3 is 17 amino acids. Germline CDR1 and CDR2: SGHNT and YYREEE (reference sequence). J lost 4 bases, V lost 4 bases, and 14 bases had no gene match. In DNA form, the CDR3 reads TGTGCCAGCAGCCCCCGCAAGGGACAGCCCGGTTACAATGAGCAGTTCTTC. Translated: CASSPRKGQPGYNEQFF.

The rearrangement uses TRBV4-1 and TRBJ2-1, with 7 bases fitting TRBD2. V lost 5 bases, J lost 3 bases, and 10 bases stayed unmatched. CDR1 and CDR2 from the germline V gene are MGHRA and YSYEKL. This CDR3 has 16 amino acids. CDR3 coding DNA: TGCGCCAGCAGCGATGATACGGGACTATTCTACAATGAGCAGTTCTTC. Amino acid sequence: CASSDDTGLFYNEQFF.

This clonotype occurred a few times. The chain links TRBV19 to TRBJ1-5; D is uncertain. This CDR3 is 15 amino acids long. The V and J ends lost 7 bases and 5 bases respectively, with 18 bases between them. Looked up from germline, CDR1 is LNHDA and CDR2 is SQIVND (reference sequence). The CDR3 DNA follows: TGTGCCAGTACCTTTTCCCAAGCATCCGATCAGCCCCAGCATTTT. It codes for CASTFSQASDQPQHF.

This clonotype was seen ten or more times. The rearrangement joins TRBV6-5 to TRBJ2-5; TRBD1 matches 7 bases. The V gene end was trimmed by 6 bases and the J gene end by 1 base; junction bases not matched to a gene: 2. CDR3 length equals 13 residues. Per the germline V gene, CDR1 is MNHEY and CDR2 is SVGAGI. Here the CDR3 DNA reads TGTGCCAGCAGGTGGGACAGCCAAGAGACCCAGTACTTC. Its protein product is CASRWDSQETQYF.

The rearrangement joins TRBV7-8 to TRBJ2-7; either TRBD1 or TRBD2 may fit D (5 bases each). This CDR3 is 13 amino acids long. V was cut by 3 bases and J by 0 bases, with 6 bases left in between. Germline V gene data show CDR1 as SGHVS and CDR2 as FQNEAQ. Here the CDR3 DNA reads TGTGCCAGCAGCTTCGGGGCCTCCTACGAGCAGTACGTC. Translation: CASSFGASYEQYV.

This chain joins TRBV4-2 and TRBJ2-3; 8 positions agree with TRBD2. The CDR3 has 16 amino acids. V shed 0 bases, J shed 6 bases, and the junction held 8 bases outside the gene matches. From germline, CDR1 is LGHNA and CDR2 YNFKEQ. The CDR3 DNA reads as TGTGCCAGCAGCCAAGATGGCGGTAGCGGGACCGATACGCAGTATTTT. Amino acid sequence: CASSQDGGSGTDTQYF.

J is TRBJ2-2 and V is TRBV3-1; possible D gene TRBD1, 6 bases. Per the germline V gene, CDR1 is LGHDT and CDR2 is YNNKEL (reference sequence). The CDR3 loop spans 14 amino acids. V was shortened by 1 base and J by 7 bases, with 10 bases between the two germline ends. CDR3 DNA: TGTGCCAGCAGCCAAGGCAGGGGTGGCGGGGAGCTGTTTTTT. Encoded protein: CASSQGRGGGELFF. The variable domain in full, completed from reference TRBV3-1 and TRBJ2-2, reads DTAVSQTPKYLVTQMGNDKSIKCEQNLGHDTMYWYKQDSKKFLKIMFSYNNKELIINETVPNRFSPKSPDKAHLNLHINSLELGDSAVYFCASSQGRGGGELFFGEGSRLTVL.